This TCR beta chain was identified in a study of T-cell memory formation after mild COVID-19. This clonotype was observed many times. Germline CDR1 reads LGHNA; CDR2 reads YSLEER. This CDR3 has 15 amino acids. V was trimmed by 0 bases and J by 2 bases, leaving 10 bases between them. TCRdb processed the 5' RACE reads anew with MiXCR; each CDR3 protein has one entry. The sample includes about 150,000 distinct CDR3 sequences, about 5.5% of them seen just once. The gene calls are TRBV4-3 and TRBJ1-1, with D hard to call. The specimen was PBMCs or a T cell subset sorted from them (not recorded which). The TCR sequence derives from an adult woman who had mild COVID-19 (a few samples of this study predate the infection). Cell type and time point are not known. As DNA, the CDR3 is TGCGCCAGCAGCCAAGATCCGGCGAGAAACACTGAAGCTTTCTTT. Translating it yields CASSQDPARNTEAFF.